This T cell receptor (beta chain) originates from a study of human thymus T cells (dated by TCRdb to about 2020). The study in broad terms: The study characterized TCR alpha and beta repertoires from fewer than ten infant thymus samples and a few related peripheral blood samples. The cohort included six male and a couple of female infants, with donor ages spanning 7 to 244 days.

The immunoSEQ multiplex PCR assay was used to amplify the TCRB and TCRAD loci from a standardized quantity of quality-controlled genomic DNA. The amplicons covered the V(D)J region and were long enough to include the CDR3 and to identify the V and J genes. Through the commercial immunoSEQ service, the amplicons were sequenced on an Illumina platform. Under the source paper's analysis protocol: Primer bias and sequencing errors were corrected using previously described methods, and TCRAD and TCRB definitions followed the IMGT database. Analysis of the repertoires was done with immunoSEQ Analyzer 3.0 and VDJTools and included basic statistics, V/J segment usage, diversity estimates, rarefaction and pairwise overlap. Diversity was estimated with Chao1, ChaoE, Efron-Thisted, Shannon and inverse Simpson indices, and also on datasets down-sampled to the smallest sample. Repertoire overlap was determined by strict matching of CDR3 nucleotide sequence, V gene and J gene, and Jaccard-based multidimensional scaling clustering was applied. In its TCRdb copy, this immuneACCESS table keeps in-frame sequences only and misses some clones. Where compared with another copy, unresolved V genes explain less than half of these, and the others have no known cause. V and J calls and clone size come straight from that table; D and trimming were deduced from the DNA. The sample profile shows roughly 86,000 clones; nearly 98% of them were found once. The ten biggest clones cover 0.025% to 0.035% of the sample.

As to this clone: Its antigen is still unknown. Within one base of it there is no much larger clone, and no base qualities were kept.

Thymus tissue was obtained as surgical resects removed during corrective cardiac surgery. Donors were immunologically healthy infants undergoing open corrective cardiac surgery for congenital heart defects in Finland. Thymocytes were freed from the tissue by mechanical means and kept at -70 degrees C as pellets of roughly 8.5-30 million cells. Genomic DNA was extracted from frozen cell pellets with a QIAsymphony instrument. V ends up 1 base short and J 0 bases short, with an unmatched junction base count of 8. The CDR3, cysteine through phenylalanine, is 17 amino acids long. Of the read, only the CDR3 DNA is kept; its 51 bases are in frame from base 1. The germline V gene encodes CDR1 MNHNS and CDR2 SASEGT. Here is what the overall study found, with its caveats: On average, about 800,000 unique TCRB clonotypes were obtained from thymus samples, compared with approximately 80,000 from blood samples. V and J gene segment usage appeared biased in both thymic and peripheral blood repertoires. Highly overlapping thymic TCR repertoires among unrelated individuals were reported in the related research.

The rearrangement combines TRBV6-1 with TRBJ2-7, and TRBD2 aligns with 8 junction nucleotides. Input material: thymus tissue. This clonotype was obtained from a boy under two years old with a congenital heart defect but otherwise immunologically healthy. The nucleotide sequence is given as TGTGCCAGCAGTGAAGGAGTAGCGGGGTTGAGCTCCTACGAGCAGTACTTC. This yields the protein CASSEGVAGLSSYEQYF.